The 24 T cell receptor beta chains below were found in one sample sequenced in a study of T cell clonotyping in hematopoietic cell transplantation. Regarding time point: recipient sample about 28 days before transplant, after cytoreduction. Only in-frame clones appear in the TCRdb table, and some are missing; sequencing was by immunoSEQ multiplex PCR. The top ten hold roughly 1.7% of the sample, which has tens of thousands of clones, roughly 95% seen once. Sample: peripheral blood mononuclear cells, taken before stem cell transplant. These receptors all come from a woman in her forties or fifties with acute myeloid leukemia. Some clones in this sample may be carry-over from other donors' samples.

This chain links TRBV28 with TRBJ2-5, with D tentatively TRBD1 or TRBD2 (5 bases each). The CDR3 length is 14 residues. Germline V gene sequence: CDR1 MDHEN, CDR2 SYDVKM. V lost 1 base to trimming and J lost 3 bases, with 9 bases between them. The CDR3 DNA follows: TGTGCCAGCAGTTTATTACTAGGGGAAGAGACCCAGTACTTC. It codes for CASSLLLGEETQYF.

This chain uses TRBV11-2 with TRBJ2-1; the match to TRBD2 covers 10 bases. V lost 1 base and J lost 10; bases outside the gene matches: 10. The CDR3 spans 16 residues. Germline V lookup: CDR1 SGHAT, CDR2 FQNNGV. CDR3 sequence reads: CASSLVRAAGGGEQFF. The CDR3 DNA reads TGTGCCAGCAGCTTAGTGCGAGCAGCGGGAGGGGGGGAGCAGTTCTTC.

DNA of the CDR3: TGTGCCATCAGTGAGGAGGCCCCAGGAAGCACAGATACGCAGTATTTT. The encoded protein is CAISEEAPGSTDTQYF. This chain connects TRBV10-3 to TRBJ2-3; D gene unclear. Trimming took 2 bases from V and 0 from J, leaving 12 bases between them. The CDR3 totals 16 residues. The germline CDR1 and CDR2 sequences are ENHRY and SYGVKD.

The chain has TRBV18 and TRBJ2-7; 10 positions agree with TRBD1. V lost 5 bases, J lost 4 bases, and 2 bases stayed unmatched. The CDR3 has 13 residues. Germline V gene data show CDR1 as KGHSH and CDR2 as LQKENI. CDR3 residues: CASSGDRGYEQYF. The CDR3 bases are TGTGCCAGCTCAGGGGACAGGGGATACGAGCAGTACTTC.

The CDR3 region is CSVVGGGTGELFF. The CDR3 DNA reads as TGCAGCGTTGTAGGGGGAGGCACCGGGGAGCTGTTTTTT. The chain joins TRBV29-1 to TRBJ2-2; D assignment may be TRBD1 or TRBD2 (6 bases each). The V end lost 4 bases, the J end lost 4 bases, and 10 bases lay between the germline ends. From germline, CDR1 is SQVTM and CDR2 ANQGSEA. The CDR3 consists of 13 residues.

The rearrangement uses TRBV5-1 and TRBJ1-1, with D possibly TRBD1 on 5 matching bases. V was trimmed by 3 bases and J by 3 bases, leaving 12 bases between them. The CDR3 covers 14 residues. CDR1 is SGHRS and CDR2 is YFSETQ in the germline V gene. CDR3 nucleotide sequence: TGCGCCAGCAGCTCCACCACCAGGGACACTGAAGCTTTCTTT. It codes for CASSSTTRDTEAFF.

The chain carries TRBV28 and TRBJ2-3; TRBD2 matches at 8 bases. Losses at the gene ends were 5 bases for V and 5 bases for J; bases not matched to a gene: 9. The CDR3 has 15 residues. Germline CDR1 is MDHEN and CDR2 is SYDVKM. CDR3 nucleotide sequence: TGTGCCAGCAGTGATCTAGCGGGCGGCCAAGATACGCAGTATTTT. Its protein product is CASSDLAGGQDTQYF.

The chain has TRBV5-1 and TRBJ1-2; TRBD1 is a possible D gene (6 bases). This CDR3 contains 14 residues. Trimming left V 2 bases short and J 8 bases short, with 16 bases between. Germline assignment: CDR1 SGHRS and CDR2 YFSETQ. The CDR3 nucleotides are TGCGCCAGCAGCTTTATGGGGGGCGAGGAAGGCTACACCTTC. As protein: CASSFMGGEEGYTF.

The chain's CDR3 is CASSHCRVSNQPQHF. The CDR3 bases are TGTGCCAGCAGCCACTGTCGAGTCAGCAATCAGCCCCAGCATTTT. The rearrangement uses TRBV21-1 and TRBJ1-5. TRBV21-1 is marked as a pseudogene. The CDR3 contains 15 residues.

The rearrangement uses TRBV7-6 and TRBJ1-6, with no clear D. V was shortened by 1 base and J by 9 bases, with 13 bases between the two germline ends. The CDR3 spans 15 residues. The germline gives CDR1 SGHVS, CDR2 FNYEAQ. CDR3 sequence reads: CASSLGVGIASPLHF. The CDR3 bases are TGTGCCAGCAGCTTAGGGGTGGGAATTGCTTCACCCCTCCACTTT.

The CDR3 region is CASSLGTSNQPQHF. CDR3 bases: TGTGCCAGCAGTTTAGGAACTAGCAATCAGCCCCAGCATTTT. This chain links TRBV27 with TRBJ1-5; D is uncertain. CDR1 and CDR2 (germline): MNHEY, SMNVEV (reference sequence). This CDR3 contains 14 residues. Trimming removed 2 bases at V and 0 bases at J, with 5 bases between.

The chain uses TRBV5-1 and TRBJ1-4, with D unclear. Germline V gene sequence: CDR1 SGHRS, CDR2 YFSETQ. V was pared by 0 bases and J by 7 bases, with 16 bases between. The CDR3 runs to 16 residues. The CDR3 reads CASSLAIGSGGEKLFF. The CDR3 nucleotides are TGCGCCAGCAGCTTGGCCATAGGGTCAGGTGGTGAAAAACTGTTTTTT.

V gene TRBV10-3 combines with J gene TRBJ1-6, with 9 bases identical to TRBD1. Germline trimming cut 2 bases from V and 6 bases from J; bases unmatched to any gene: 2. Germline V gives CDR1 ENHRY, CDR2 SYGVKD. There are 15 residues in the CDR3. Written as DNA, the CDR3 is TGTGCCATCAGTGAGCCGGGACAGGGTAATTCACCCCTCCACTTT. Protein: CAISEPGQGNSPLHF.

This clone was counted a single time. Other DNA sequences in the sample encode the same CDR3. The chain couples TRBV11-1 to TRBJ1-5; the D gene is possibly TRBD1 (5 bases). Trimming took off 5 bases at V and 2 bases at J, with 10 bases between the two ends. Germline V lookup: CDR1 SGHAT, CDR2 FQDESV (reference sequence). The CDR3 spans 14 residues. For the CDR3, the DNA is TGTGCCAGCAGCCGCACGGGGGGCAATCAGCCCCAGCATTTT. As protein: CASSRTGGNQPQHF.

The chain has TRBV14 and TRBJ1-1; perhaps TRBD1 as D (6 bases). The V end lost 2 bases, the J end lost 1 base, and 14 bases lay between the germline ends. The CDR3 consists of 16 residues. The V gene's germline CDR1 is SGHDN and CDR2 FVKESK. This CDR3 reads CASSQFMQGTNTEAFF. CDR3 DNA: TGTGCCAGCAGCCAATTTATGCAGGGGACGAACACTGAAGCTTTCTTT.

CDR3 residues: CASSFSGGGNSPLHF. The CDR3, as DNA: TGTGCCAGCAGCTTCTCGGGGGGCGGGAATTCACCCCTCCACTTT. J is TRBJ1-6 and V is TRBV7-3, with D maybe TRBD1 (6 bases). Germline CDR1 SGHTA, CDR2 FQGTGA. The CDR3 spans 15 residues. V lost 3 bases, J lost 7 bases, and 13 bases lay in between.

The chain employs TRBV9 and TRBJ2-3; the D is unclear. This CDR3 spans 16 amino acids. V dropped 0 bases and J dropped 0 bases, with 11 bases sitting between them. The germline V gene has CDR1 SGDLS and CDR2 YYNGEE. The DNA of the CDR3 is TGTGCCAGCAGCGTAGATCGCCGAAGGAGCACAGATACGCAGTATTTT. Its protein product is CASSVDRRRSTDTQYF. Full variable domain (outside the CDR3, taken from reference TRBV9 and TRBJ2-3): DSGVTQTPKHLITATGQRVTLRCSPRSGDLSVYWYQQSLDQGLQFLIQYYNGEERAKGNILERFSAQQFPDLHSELNLSSLELGDSALYFCASSVDRRRSTDTQYFGPGTRLTVL.

The J gene is TRBJ1-4, the V gene TRBV28; D is perhaps TRBD1 (5 bases). V was shortened by 1 base and J by 3 bases, with 21 bases between the two germline ends. Germline CDR1 reads MDHEN; CDR2 reads SYDVKM. The CDR3 spans 19 residues. CDR3 DNA: TGTGCCAGCAGTTTATACCCGGGACGGTTGAGTTTAGCTAATGAAAAACTGTTTTTT. Translated, it gives CASSLYPGRLSLANEKLFF.

The chain links TRBV5-1 to TRBJ2-6; TRBD1 matches at 10 bases. Germline lookup yields CDR1 SGHRS and CDR2 YFSETQ. Losses at the gene ends were 5 bases for V and 0 bases for J; bases not matched to a gene: 11. The CDR3 is 19 amino acids. The CDR3 DNA is TGCGCCAGCAGTTCGTCCGGGACAGGGGACTACTCTGGGGCCAACGTCCTGACTTTC. It translates to CASSSSGTGDYSGANVLTF.

The V gene is TRBV10-1, the J gene TRBJ2-2; 10 nucleotides line up with TRBD2. The J segment lost 7 bases and the V segment lost 6 bases, leaving 5 bases of the junction unmatched. Per the germline V gene, CDR1 is WNHNN and CDR2 is SYGVQD (reference sequence). The CDR3 has 14 residues. CDR3 residues: CASRLAGESGELFF. CDR3 coding DNA: TGCGCCAGCAGGCTAGCGGGAGAAAGCGGGGAGCTGTTTTTT.

This rearrangement joins TRBV11-3 to TRBJ2-2; D may match TRBD1 or TRBD2 (7 bases each). Trimming took 5 bases from V and 6 from J, leaving 13 bases between them. CDR3 length equals 14 residues. Germline V CDR1 and CDR2: SGHNT, YENEEA. The CDR3 spells CASSPRGGSGELFF. The CDR3 nucleotides read TGTGCCAGCAGCCCCAGGGGGGGATCCGGGGAGCTGTTTTTT.

The DNA of the CDR3 is TGTGCCAGCAGCGTAGACGGGCGACGTGAAGCTTTCTTT. Residues: CASSVDGRREAFF. J is TRBJ1-1 and V is TRBV9; D ambiguous. Germline CDR1 and CDR2: SGDLS and YYNGEE. Between the trimmed V and J ends, which lost 0 bases and 7 bases, there was a span of 10 bases. The CDR3 length is 13 residues.

This CDR3 reads CASSLTLTYEQYF. As DNA, the CDR3 is TGTGCCAGCAGCTTGACACTGACTTACGAGCAGTACTTC. The gene calls are TRBV5-4 and TRBJ2-7; D remains ambiguous. Germline lookup yields CDR1 SGHNT and CDR2 YYREEE (reference sequence). The CDR3 is made up of 13 amino acids. Trimming shortened V by 1 base and J by 4 bases, and 9 bases separated the two germline ends.

This chain joins TRBV30 and TRBJ2-5; 12 bases are shared with TRBD2. Germline CDR1 reads GTSNPN; CDR2 reads SVGIG (reference sequence). CDR3 size: 15 residues. Germline trimming cut 3 bases from V and 0 bases from J; bases unmatched to any gene: 2. Here the CDR3 reads CAWRRLAGDQETQYF. The DNA of the CDR3 is TGTGCCTGGAGACGACTAGCGGGAGACCAAGAGACCCAGTACTTC.